The 27 T cell receptor beta chains below all came from one sample that was sequenced in a study of blood T cell repertoires in COVID-19. Using immunoSEQ multiplex PCR, the repertoire was profiled, and TCRdb retains in-frame clones only, with some absent. The table has about 220,000 clones, almost 85% seen once. Sequenced: peripheral blood. The receptors originated from a woman in her seventies with COVID-19, enrolled during active disease.

This rearrangement joins TRBV2 to TRBJ1-5; 9 bases fit TRBD1. The germline gives CDR1 SNHLY, CDR2 FYNNEI. V lost 6 bases, J lost 5 bases, and 11 bases stayed unmatched. CDR3 length: 16 residues. CDR3 protein: CASSATGQGRDQPQHF. The CDR3 bases are TGTGCCAGCAGCGCGACTGGACAGGGGCGGGATCAGCCCCAGCATTTT.

The gene calls are TRBV5-5 and TRBJ2-7; D gene unclear. Germline CDR1 and CDR2: SGHKS and YYEKEE (reference sequence). With 5 bases removed from V and 1 base from J, the gap between germline ends came to 7 bases. The CDR3 consists of 12 residues. CDR3 amino acids: CASSHSSYEQYF. CDR3 in DNA: TGTGCCAGCAGTCACAGTTCCTACGAGCAGTACTTC.

The chain employs TRBV10-3 and TRBJ1-1, with D perhaps TRBD1 (5 bases). Germline loops: CDR1 ENHRY, CDR2 SYGVKD. Trimming took off 3 bases at V and 5 bases at J, with 13 bases between the two ends. This CDR3 contains 14 residues. The CDR3 sequence: CAISDPAGTTEAFF. Here the CDR3 DNA reads TGTGCCATCAGTGATCCAGCAGGGACTACTGAAGCTTTCTTT.

The chain couples TRBV11-3 to TRBJ2-1; 9 bases line up with TRBD2. CDR3 length equals 15 residues. Germline CDR1 SGHNT, CDR2 YENEEA. V shed 5 bases and J 3 bases; nucleotides not matched to a gene: 5. CDR3 nucleotides: TGTGCCAGCAGCGCGCGTAGCGGGAGCTACAATGAGCAGTTCTTC. Translating gives CASSARSGSYNEQFF.

In its sample, this clone was seen a few times. V usage is TRBV23-1 and J usage is TRBJ1-1; weak D call: TRBD1 (6 bases). TRBV23-1 is placed among ORFs of uncertain function. The CDR3 totals 14 residues. V gave up 10 bases and J gave up 4 bases, with 19 bases separating them. The chain's CDR3 is CAIPTPEGVTEAFF. CDR3 coding DNA: TGCGCCATACCGACCCCCGAGGGGGTCACTGAAGCTTTCTTT.

The chain carries TRBV11-2 and TRBJ1-2; D unclear. V was shortened by 0 bases and J by 5 bases, with 7 bases between the two germline ends. The germline CDR1 and CDR2 sequences are SGHAT and FQNNGV. CDR3 length: 13 residues. CDR3 sequence: CASSLDRSYGYTF. CDR3 coding DNA: TGTGCCAGCAGCTTAGATCGGTCTTATGGCTACACCTTC.

The V gene is TRBV6-1, the J gene TRBJ2-7, with 12 bases lining up with TRBD2. The CDR3 loop spans 17 amino acids. Germline-derived CDR1 and CDR2 are MNHNS and SASEGT. J gave up 2 bases and V 1 base, and 6 bases lay outside the gene matches. CDR3 sequence (DNA): TGTGCCAGCAGTGAAGGACTAGCGGGGGTACGGGCCTACGAGCAGTACTTC. Protein: CASSEGLAGVRAYEQYF.

The chain recombines TRBV11-2 with TRBJ2-7; 12 nucleotides align to TRBD2. J was trimmed by 1 base and V by 5 bases; bases with no gene match: 3. Germline CDR1 is SGHAT and CDR2 is FQNNGV. This CDR3 spans 15 amino acids. CDR3 loop: CASSLGLAGSYEQYF. In DNA, the CDR3 is TGTGCCAGCAGCCTCGGACTAGCGGGGTCCTACGAGCAGTACTTC.

This chain connects TRBV6-2 or TRBV6-3 to TRBJ2-5; D might be TRBD2 (6 bases). Germline CDR1 is MNHEY and CDR2 is SVGEGT. V was shortened by 0 bases and J by 4 bases, with 12 bases between the two germline ends. This CDR3 region has 15 residues. The CDR3 spells CASSYSRGGVETQYF. The CDR3 nucleotides read TGTGCCAGCAGTTACTCGCGGGGAGGCGTAGAGACCCAGTACTTC.

The V call is TRBV29-1, the J call TRBJ1-2; unclear D gene. The CDR3 has 13 residues. The germline V and J ends were trimmed by 2 bases and 7 bases, with 14 bases remaining between them. Germline V lookup: CDR1 SQVTM, CDR2 ANQGSEA. CDR3 in amino acids: CSVETPGSTGYTF. The CDR3 DNA is TGCAGCGTTGAAACCCCGGGGTCTACTGGCTACACCTTC.

The CDR3 spells CASSLVQGSNYGYTF. CDR3 DNA: TGTGCCAGCAGCTTAGTCCAGGGGAGTAACTATGGCTACACCTTC. The rearrangement links TRBV7-3 to TRBJ1-2; D perhaps matches TRBD1 (6 bases). Trimming shortened V by 2 bases and J by 1 base, and 11 bases separated the two germline ends. This CDR3 has 15 residues. CDR1 SGHTA and CDR2 FQGTGA come from the germline V gene.

This chain connects TRBV14 to TRBJ1-1, with TRBD1 matching over 7 bases. With V trimmed by 0 bases and J by 1 base, 8 bases remained unmatched. The germline V gene encodes CDR1 SGHDN and CDR2 FVKESK. The CDR3 spans 17 residues. The DNA of the CDR3 is TGTGCCAGCAGCCAAGATAGATGGGACAGCTGGAACACTGAAGCTTTCTTT. Its translation: CASSQDRWDSWNTEAFF.

This sequence joins TRBV2 and TRBJ2-5; 8 nucleotides agree with TRBD2. CDR1 is SNHLY and CDR2 is FYNNEI in the germline V gene. This CDR3 is 16 amino acids long. Trimming at V came to 4 bases and at J to 1 base, leaving 8 bases not matched to a gene. The chain's CDR3 is CASSGPSGFRQETQYF. In DNA form, the CDR3 reads TGTGCCAGCAGTGGCCCTAGCGGGTTCCGCCAAGAGACCCAGTACTTC.

This chain joins TRBV12-3 or TRBV12-4 and TRBJ2-5; 8 bases fit TRBD1. V lost 5 bases, J lost 3 bases, and 2 bases stayed unmatched. The CDR3 spans 13 residues. For the CDR3, the DNA is TGTGCCAGCAGTCGGACAGGGAAAGAGACCCAGTACTTC. Protein product: CASSRTGKETQYF.

The genes are TRBV3-1 (or the pseudogene TRBV3-2) and TRBJ2-1; 9 bases match TRBD2. Germline V gene data show CDR1 as LGHDT and CDR2 as YNNKEL (reference sequence). The CDR3 contains 17 residues. Trimming cost V 4 bases and J 5 bases; bases outside gene matches: 12. The CDR3 nucleotides read TGTGCCAGCAGCCCTGGGACTGGCGGGGGGGCCCACAATGAGCAGTTCTTC. This codes for CASSPGTGGGAHNEQFF.

Worth noting for this clone: At the DNA level, this CDR3 is encoded by other sequences in the same sample as well. This sequence joins TRBV18 and TRBJ1-2; D gene uncertain. In germline, CDR1 is KGHSH, CDR2 LQKENI. V was shortened by 3 bases and J by 2 bases, with 7 bases between the two germline ends. The CDR3 spans 13 residues. The CDR3 loop is CASSPDKNYGYTF. The DNA of the CDR3 is TGTGCCAGCTCACCCGACAAGAACTATGGCTACACCTTC.

The V call is TRBV6-5, the J call TRBJ2-3; D might be TRBD2 (7 bases). The CDR3 covers 15 residues. Germline-derived CDR1 and CDR2 are MNHEY and SVGAGI. V was shortened by 6 bases and J by 3 bases, with 16 bases between the two germline ends. CDR3 nucleotides: TGTGCCAGCAGGATATCGGGGGGCTGGACAGATACGCAGTATTTT. This translates into CASRISGGWTDTQYF.

The chain couples TRBV11-3 to TRBJ1-6, with D perhaps TRBD1 (6 bases). The ends were cut back, 2 bases at V and 9 bases at J, with 8 bases in the middle. This CDR3 region has 13 residues. Per the germline V gene, CDR1 is SGHNT and CDR2 is YENEEA. CDR3 region: CASSLRGGSPLHF. The CDR3 coding sequence is TGTGCCAGCAGCTTAAGGGGGGGTTCACCCCTCCACTTT.

The chain employs TRBV10-3 and TRBJ1-6, with 8 bases fitting TRBD1. The V gene end was trimmed by 4 bases and the J gene end by 10 bases; junction bases not matched to a gene: 9. Germline CDR1 is ENHRY and CDR2 is SYGVKD. There are 15 residues in the CDR3. CDR3 sequence (DNA): TGTGCCATCAGTGCTGACAGGGGAGGCAGATCACCCCTCCACTTT. It codes for CAISADRGGRSPLHF.

The chain has TRBV3-1 (or the pseudogene TRBV3-2) and TRBJ2-1; possibly TRBD1 for D (5 bases). There are 15 residues in the CDR3. Germline CDR1 reads LGHDT; CDR2 reads YNNKEL (reference sequence). V lost 2 bases and J 9 bases, leaving 17 bases between the germline ends. The CDR3 coding sequence is TGTGCCAGCAGCCAATATCAGGGTATGCTTCGTGAGCAGTTCTTC. It specifies CASSQYQGMLREQFF.

A note on this clone: Other DNA sequences of this sample code for an identical CDR3. The gene calls are TRBV3-1 (or the pseudogene TRBV3-2) and TRBJ1-5, with 8 bases lining up with TRBD1. Germline lookup yields CDR1 LGHDT and CDR2 YNNKEL (reference sequence). This CDR3 spans 15 amino acids. V was pared by 3 bases and J by 6 bases, with 7 bases of the junction left unmatched. The CDR3 sequence is CASSQAGQGAQPQHF. The CDR3 DNA sequence: TGTGCCAGCAGCCAGGCAGGACAGGGCGCTCAGCCCCAGCATTTT.

The V call is TRBV5-1, the J call TRBJ1-2, with D maybe TRBD1 (5 bases). Per the germline V gene, CDR1 is SGHRS and CDR2 is YFSETQ. V lost 5 bases and J lost 5, with 13 bases in between. CDR3 size: 13 residues. The CDR3 protein is CASRLQGGYGYTF. The DNA of the CDR3 is TGCGCCAGCAGACTCCAGGGAGGGTATGGCTACACCTTC. Full variable domain (remainder filled in from reference TRBV5-1 and TRBJ1-2): KAGVTQTPRYLIKTRGQQVTLSCSPISGHRSVSWYQQTPGQGLQFLFEYFSETQRNKGNFPGRFSGRQFSNSRSEMNVSTLELGDSALYLCASRLQGGYGYTFGSGTRLTVV.

The gene calls are TRBV5-4 and TRBJ2-2; D is uncertain. V dropped 4 bases and J dropped 3 bases, with 10 bases sitting between them. Germline CDR1 reads SGHNT; CDR2 reads YYREEE (reference sequence). The CDR3 is 14 residues long. CDR3 sequence reads: CASSQDLDTGELFF. The CDR3 DNA reads as TGTGCCAGCAGCCAAGACTTAGACACCGGGGAGCTGTTTTTT.

The V and J genes are TRBV5-3 and TRBJ2-5, with TRBD2 matching over 7 bases. TRBV5-3 is known as an ORF, though its function is uncertain. The junction had 7 bases not matched to a gene; V was cut back by 4 bases and J by 4 bases. This CDR3 contains 14 residues. The CDR3 region has the DNA TGTGCCAGAAGCCAAGCAGGGAGGGGAGAGACCCAGTACTTC. Protein: CARSQAGRGETQYF.

This chain joins TRBV4-2 and TRBJ2-6; 7 bases match TRBD1. The CDR3 has 20 amino acids. Germline V gene data show CDR1 as LGHNA and CDR2 as YNFKEQ. The junction had 12 bases not matched to a gene; V was cut back by 0 bases and J by 1 base. The CDR3 DNA reads as TGTGCCAGCAGCCAAGATCTGCCGGGACAGCGTTCGTCTGGGGCCAACGTCCTGACTTTC. It encodes CASSQDLPGQRSSGANVLTF.

This chain links TRBV7-2 with TRBJ2-2; tentative D call: TRBD2 (5 bases). With 3 bases removed from V and 0 bases from J, the gap between germline ends came to 11 bases. Germline lookup yields CDR1 SGHTA and CDR2 FQGNSA. The CDR3 totals 16 residues. As DNA, the CDR3 is TGTGCCAGCAGCTTGTGGGAGATAACGAACACCGGGGAGCTGTTTTTT. Encoded protein: CASSLWEITNTGELFF. Filled out from reference TRBV7-2 and TRBJ2-2, the complete variable domain reads GAGVSQSPSNKVTEKGKDVELRCDPISGHTALYWYRQSLGQGLEFLIYFQGNSAPDKSGLPSDRFSAERTGGSVSTLTIQRTQQEDSAVYLCASSLWEITNTGELFFGEGSRLTVL.

The rearrangement links TRBV9 to TRBJ2-1; 8 nucleotides agree with TRBD1. V shed 3 bases, J shed 8 bases, and the junction held 7 bases outside the gene matches. The CDR3 length is 14 residues. Germline CDR1 and CDR2: SGDLS and YYNGEE. The CDR3 DNA sequence: TGTGCCAGCAGCGCAAACGCAGGGGGCTATGAGCAGTTCTTC. Its protein is CASSANAGGYEQFF.